This record concerns one T cell receptor beta chain sequence. The PCR template was genomic DNA. Amplification of the beta chain CDR3 used 30 forward and 13 reverse multiplex primers. MiXCR, run by TCRdb on the multiplex PCR reads, gives a single entry per CDR3 protein. The sample carries 250,000 or so distinct CDR3 sequences, over 45% recorded once. This record comes from a study of type 1 and type 2 diabetes patients. Approximately 9.1 milliliters of peripheral blood were collected from each participant. V lost 3 bases, J lost 3 bases, and 12 bases lay in between. The CDR3 spans 15 residues. Looked up from germline, CDR1 is SGHTA and CDR2 is FQGTGA.

The source is a man younger than 30 with type 2 diabetes. The genes are TRBV7-3 and TRBJ2-1, with TRBD2 as a possible D gene (6 bases). Material: peripheral blood mononuclear cells (PBMCs). For the CDR3, the DNA is TGTGCCAGCAGCTTCCGACTAGGCAGCTACAATGAGCAGTTCTTC. Translation: CASSFRLGSYNEQFF.